The rows below give T cell receptor beta chains drawn from one sample of a study of long-term antiretroviral therapy in people with HIV. Repertoires were generated with immunoSEQ multiplex PCR, while TCRdb's copy carries only in-frame clones and drops some. The sample contains about 30,000 clones, roughly 88% of which appear only once. The sequencing used unsorted PBMCs, collected 0.5 years after starting antiretroviral therapy. The receptors were sampled from a woman aged 18-29 years with HIV. Both conserved end residues are part of each CDR3. A D gene is named only where the DNA matches it firmly. Clone size is given for some rows only: seen once, a few or many times, or a class if the clone is expanded.

j_gene	d_gene	abundance	v_gene	CDR3nt	CDR3aa
TRBJ2-1	.	.	TRBV9	TGTGCCAGCAGCGTAGCTGTGGGGGGGCTTAACGATGAGCAGTTCTTC	CASSVAVGGLNDEQFF
TRBJ2-7	.	once	TRBV5-6	TGTGCCAGCAGCTTGGGGTCGCGCGGAGAGCAGTACTTC	CASSLGSRGEQYF
TRBJ1-2	.	.	TRBV6-5	TGTGCCAGCAGCCGCGCCGAAGGCCTTGGTGGCTACACCTTC	CASSRAEGLGGYTF
TRBJ2-3	.	.	TRBV7-6	TGTGCCAGCAGTTATGGGACGATTTTCCGCACAGATACGCAGTATTTT	CASSYGTIFRTDTQYF
TRBJ1-5	.	.	TRBV6-5	TGTGCCAGCAGTTACGGGGAAGATCAGCCCCAGCATTTT	CASSYGEDQPQHF
TRBJ1-2	TRBD1	.	TRBV6-1	TGTGCCAGCAGTGAAGTGGGGACAGGGGAAAGCTATGGCTACACCTTC	CASSEVGTGESYGYTF
TRBJ2-7	.	.	TRBV6-6	TGTGCCAGCAGTACCTTATCGTTTGACGAGCAGTACTTC	CASSTLSFDEQYF
TRBJ2-2	TRBD1	.	TRBV7-6	TGTGCCAGCAGCTTAGGTGGGACAGGGAACACCGGGGAGCTGTTTTTT	CASSLGGTGNTGELFF
TRBJ2-1	TRBD2	.	TRBV11-1	TGTGCCAGCAGCCGAGCGGGAGGGTCCTACAATGAGCAGTTCTTC	CASSRAGGSYNEQFF
TRBJ1-1	TRBD1	.	TRBV5-1	TGCGCCAGCAGCTTAACAGGGGGCTGGGACACTGAAGCTTTCTTT	CASSLTGGWDTEAFF
TRBJ1-5	.	.	TRBV5-6	TGTGCCAGCAGCTTGGGGAGGCTAAATCAGCCCCAGCATTTT	CASSLGRLNQPQHF
TRBJ2-2	TRBD1	.	TRBV9	TGTGCCAGCAGCCCTCTGGACAGGGGGCTCACCGGGGAGCTGTTTTTT	CASSPLDRGLTGELFF
TRBJ1-5	TRBD1	.	TRBV27	TGTGCCAGCAAGGGACAGGGAAGCAATCAGCCCCAGCATTTT	CASKGQGSNQPQHF
TRBJ2-7	.	.	TRBV6-5	TGTGCCAGCAGTCTATACGGGCAAAACGAGCAGTACTTC	CASSLYGQNEQYF
TRBJ2-7	TRBD1	.	TRBV27	TGTGCCAGCACGGGACAGGGCACCTACGAGCAGTACTTC	CASTGQGTYEQYF
TRBJ2-7	TRBD1	.	TRBV6-5	TGTGCCAGCCACCGGGGACAGCCTTTTGAGCAGTACTTC	CASHRGQPFEQYF
TRBJ1-2	TRBD1	.	TRBV5-5	TGTGCCAGCAGCGGAGGGGACAGACGTCCTAACTATGGCTACACCTTC	CASSGGDRRPNYGYTF
TRBJ2-7	.	once	TRBV4-3	TGCGCCAGCAGCCAAGGATCAGGGTCCTACGAGCAGTACTTC	CASSQGSGSYEQYF
TRBJ1-1	.	.	TRBV7-9	TGTGCCAGCAGCTTGGCGGGGCGGGGGGGGAAGGCTGAAGCTTTCTTT	CASSLAGRGGKAEAFF
TRBJ1-2	.	.	TRBV14	TGTGCCAGCAGCCAAGTCGGACGGAACTATGGCTACACCTTC	CASSQVGRNYGYTF
TRBJ2-5	.	.	TRBV2	TGTGCCAGCAGTGAAGGCCGGCAGAGCGAGACCCAGTACTTC	CASSEGRQSETQYF
TRBJ1-2	TRBD1	.	TRBV18	TGTGCCAGCTCACGCCAGGGGGGATCTGAGGGCTACACCTTC	CASSRQGGSEGYTF
TRBJ2-2	.	.	TRBV21-1	TGTGCCAGCAGCGAATACTACAGGCACACCGGGGAGCTGTTTTTT	CASSEYYRHTGELFF
TRBJ2-7	.	.	TRBV4-3	TGCGCCAGCAGCCAAGAATTGGCCCCCAATGGCCGCAAGGACGAGCAGTACTTC	CASSQELAPNGRKDEQYF
TRBJ2-7	.	.	TRBV5-1	TGCGCCAGCAGCTTGCCCCGGGACTCCAGCTCCTACGAGCAGTACTTC	CASSLPRDSSSYEQYF
TRBJ2-3	TRBD2	.	TRBV9	TGTGCCAGCAGCGAAGTAGCGGGAGCGGTTACGCAGTATTTT	CASSEVAGAVTQYF
TRBJ1-2	.	.	TRBV15	TGTGCCACCAGCAGAGGGGGATTTAACTATGGCTACACCTTC	CATSRGGFNYGYTF
TRBJ2-3	TRBD2	.	TRBV4-3	TGCGCCAGCAGCCAAGATCTTGTGCCTAGCGGGAGTGAGAAAGATACGCAGTATTTT	CASSQDLVPSGSEKDTQYF
TRBJ2-7	.	.	TRBV7-2	TGTGCCAGCAGCTCAGTGTACGAGCAGTACTTC	CASSSVYEQYF
TRBJ2-5	.	.	TRBV4-1	TGCGCCAGCAGCGTTCAGGGGTTCGAAGAGACCCAGTACTTC	CASSVQGFEETQYF
TRBJ2-3	.	once	TRBV10-3	TGTGCCAGCACTACAGGCCGGGCCCAGTCGGCAGATACGCAGTATTTT	CASTTGRAQSADTQYF
TRBJ2-5	TRBD1	.	TRBV5-1	TGCGCCAGCAGCTCCCCCTTCAACGTGACAGGGGGTTCCCAAGAGACCCAGTACTTC	CASSSPFNVTGGSQETQYF
TRBJ1-3	TRBD1	.	TRBV11-3	TGTGCCAGCAGCCCGGGACAGGGCCCTGGAAACACCATATATTTT	CASSPGQGPGNTIYF
TRBJ2-7	TRBD1	.	TRBV9	TGTGCCAGCAGCGTCTCCCGGGACAGGGACCCCTACGAGCAGTACTTC	CASSVSRDRDPYEQYF
TRBJ2-2	.	.	TRBV11-3	TGTGCCAGCAGCTTAAGGACCGGGGAGCTGTTTTTT	CASSLRTGELFF
TRBJ2-2	.	few	TRBV5-1	TGCGCCAGCAGCGGCGGGACGACGAACACCGGGGAGCTGTTTTTT	CASSGGTTNTGELFF
TRBJ1-1	TRBD1	.	TRBV19	TGTGCCAGTAGTATGGGGGACAGGGAAATTACTGAAGCTTTCTTT	CASSMGDREITEAFF
TRBJ2-3	.	.	TRBV7-3	TGTGCCAGCAGCTTACTAGGTACTAGCACAGATACGCAGTATTTT	CASSLLGTSTDTQYF
TRBJ2-1	.	.	TRBV11-2	TGTGCCAGCAGCTACAGGACAGTCCTCAATGAGCAGTTCTTC	CASSYRTVLNEQFF
TRBJ1-5	TRBD1	once	TRBV9	TGTGCCAGCAGCGATACAGGGGATAGCAATCAGCCCCAGCATTTT	CASSDTGDSNQPQHF
TRBJ2-1	TRBD2	.	TRBV19	TGTGCCAGTAGTATAAAGGCTAGCGGAAGACATGAGGACAATGAGCAGTTCTTC	CASSIKASGRHEDNEQFF
TRBJ1-3	.	.	TRBV28	TGTGCCAGCAGTCAAGGGACGGTCGGGACTGGAAACACCATATATTTT	CASSQGTVGTGNTIYF
TRBJ2-7	TRBD1	.	TRBV9	TGTGCCAGCAGCTTAGACGGGACAGGGGGCTACGAGCAGTACTTC	CASSLDGTGGYEQYF
TRBJ2-3	.	.	TRBV10-3	TGTGCCATCAGTGAGCGGGGAGGCGGCACAGATACGCAGTATTTT	CAISERGGGTDTQYF
TRBJ1-1	TRBD1	.	TRBV6-5	TGTGCCAGCGGGCAATGGACAGGGGCCACTGAAGCTTTCTTT	CASGQWTGATEAFF
TRBJ1-1	.	.	TRBV7-8	TGTGCCAGCAGCTTGTACGGGGAATGGAACACTGAAGCTTTCTTT	CASSLYGEWNTEAFF
TRBJ2-7	.	once	TRBV13	TGTGCCAGCAGCTTAGGGTCCGAGCAGTACTTC	CASSLGSEQYF
TRBJ1-3	TRBD1	.	TRBV5-8	TGTGCCAGCAGCCTCTACAGGGGGAGGGCTGGAAACACCATATATTTT	CASSLYRGRAGNTIYF
TRBJ2-7	TRBD2	.	TRBV10-3	TGTGCCATTACTAGCGGGGAATACTCCTACAAGCAGTACTTC	CAITSGEYSYKQYF
TRBJ2-1	.	once	TRBV27	TGTGCCAGCAGCTTAGGGGTGGAGCAGTTCTTC	CASSLGVEQFF
TRBJ1-5	.	.	TRBV6-6	TGTGCCAGCAGTCAACGCAATCAGCCCCAGCATTTT	CASSQRNQPQHF
TRBJ2-1	.	.	TRBV15	TGTGCCACCAGCAGAGATAAGGGGCAGGAAAATGAGCAGTTCTTC	CATSRDKGQENEQFF
TRBJ2-3	.	.	TRBV7-2	TGTGCCAGCAGCTTAAGGTGGGGCACAGATACGCAGTATTTT	CASSLRWGTDTQYF
TRBJ1-1	.	few	TRBV28	TGTGCCAGCAGTTTATGGTACGGGTTCTACACTGAAGCTTTCTTT	CASSLWYGFYTEAFF
TRBJ2-5	TRBD2	.	TRBV2	TGTGCCAGCAGTGAGACGGGACTAGCGGGAGTAACGCCCAGCCAAGAGACCCAGTACTTC	CASSETGLAGVTPSQETQYF